In its sample, the clone carrying this T cell receptor (beta chain) was seen once. The antigen is unknown. Sequencing runs each generated in excess of 200 million TCR-beta sequences derived from 15-18 subjects. TCRdb re-analysed the 5' RACE reads in MiXCR, keeping a single row per CDR3 protein. Seen here are tens of thousands of distinct CDR3 sequences, approximately 12% observed once, and the top ten hold 9.5% to 12%. The sample belongs to a study of neurological immune-mediated disorders. Study-wide findings and caveats: CDR3 amino acid sequences found in expanded clones were never shared across subjects, suggesting private repertoires in all groups.

CDR1 SGHVS and CDR2 FQNEAQ come from the germline V gene. The CDR3 sequence is 15 residues long. Trimming cost V 4 bases and J 2 bases, with 15 bases left between them. The receptor's source is a woman aged 55-75 years with HTLV-1-associated myelopathy (HAM/TSP). Sequences were obtained from PBMCs. The chain couples TRBV7-8 to TRBJ2-7, with a weak D call TRBD1 (6 bases). The CDR3 sequence: CASSSDGTLAYEQYF. The CDR3 nucleotides read TGTGCCAGCAGCTCCGACGGGACACTAGCCTACGAGCAGTACTTC.